This is a list of T cell receptor beta chains from one sample in a study of pediatric ulcerative colitis. The repertoire was sequenced with immunoSEQ multiplex PCR; TCRdb's copy has only in-frame clones and lacks some. The sample consists of 60,000 or so clones, around four fifths of them appearing once. Sequencing was done on a sample of blood. The receptors stem from a boy aged 5-17 years with moderate ulcerative colitis. Each CDR3 is given with its conserved first and last residue. Each record gives: D gene, J gene, clone size, V gene, CDR3 DNA, CDR3 protein. D genes are given only for firm matches. A clone size is listed for some rows: how often the clone was seen (once, few, many), or a class if it is expanded.

- | TRBJ1-1 | - | TRBV5-1 | TGCGCCAGCAGCTTGGGCGGGACGAACACTGAAGCTTTCTTT | CASSLGGTNTEAFF
- | TRBJ2-7 | - | TRBV5-4 | TGTGCCAGCAGCCCGGGTACCTACGAGCAGTACTTC | CASSPGTYEQYF
- | TRBJ2-1 | - | TRBV11-3 | TGTGCCAGCAGCTCCTTCGGGGCCTCCAGCTACAATGAGCAGTTCTTC | CASSSFGASSYNEQFF
TRBD2 | TRBJ2-5 | - | TRBV4-1 | TGCGCCAGCAGCCAAGATGGTAGCGGGAGGGTCCAGACCCAGTACTTC | CASSQDGSGRVQTQYF
- | TRBJ2-3 | - | TRBV7-3 | TGTGCCAGCAGCTTAGGCAGTGGCACAGATACGCAGTATTTT | CASSLGSGTDTQYF
- | TRBJ2-7 | - | TRBV27 | TGTGCCAGCAGTTTATCCACGAATGAGCCCTTCTACGAGCAGTACTTC | CASSLSTNEPFYEQYF
- | TRBJ2-7 | - | TRBV6-5 | TGTGCCAGCAGTTACGGCGCCGGCGGCTCCTACGAGCAGTACTTC | CASSYGAGGSYEQYF
TRBD1 | TRBJ1-2 | - | TRBV7-8 | TGTGCCAGCAGCCCAGCGGGACAGCTCACCTTGCGTGGCTACACCTTC | CASSPAGQLTLRGYTF
- | TRBJ2-7 | few | TRBV19 | TGTGCCAGTAGTATCTCGAGGGGGACCTACGAGCAGTACTTC | CASSISRGTYEQYF
- | TRBJ1-5 | - | TRBV2 | TGTGCCAGCAGGCACGGGTCTGGAAACAATCAGCCCCAGCATTTT | CASRHGSGNNQPQHF
- | TRBJ1-3 | - | TRBV29-1 | TGCAGCGTTTCTCCAGCTGGAAACACCATATATTTT | CSVSPAGNTIYF
- | TRBJ2-7 | once | TRBV6-6 | TGTGCCAGCAGTTCCCGAGGAAGGCTTAGCTCCTACGAGCAGTACTTC | CASSSRGRLSSYEQYF
- | TRBJ1-2 | - | TRBV7-9 | TGTGCCAGCACCTTCGGAGGGGAGGACTATGGCTACACCTTC | CASTFGGEDYGYTF
- | TRBJ2-1 | - | TRBV10-3 | TGTGCCATCCTCCGGGACACCCGGGCCAATGAGCAGTTCTTC | CAILRDTRANEQFF
- | TRBJ2-7 | - | TRBV29-1 | TGCAGCGCCCAAGGGGACATAAGCCCCTACGAGCAGTACTTC | CSAQGDISPYEQYF
- | TRBJ2-6 | - | TRBV13 | TGTGCCAGCAGCGCTAGACCTGGGGCCAACGTCCTGACTTTC | CASSARPGANVLTF
- | TRBJ2-1 | - | TRBV4-1 | TGCGCCAGCAGCCAACGCGGGGACCCCTCCTACAATGAGCAGTTCTTC | CASSQRGDPSYNEQFF
- | TRBJ1-2 | once | TRBV29-1 | TGCAGCGTTGAAGATCACCGGGGTAACTATGGCTACACCTTC | CSVEDHRGNYGYTF
- | TRBJ2-7 | - | TRBV5-1 | TGCGCCAGCAGCTTGGATGGCGGGACTTCGGAGCAGTACTTC | CASSLDGGTSEQYF
TRBD2 | TRBJ2-7 | - | TRBV30 | TGTGCCTGGAGCGGACTAGCGCGATACGAGCAGTACTTC | CAWSGLARYEQYF